Shown below are 18 T cell receptor beta chains from a single sample sequenced in a study of T cells expressing NK-cell markers. From the 5' RACE reads, TCRdb lists one entry per CDR3 protein and no DNA. The listing records 300,000 to 450,000 distinct CDR3 sequences. The sequenced sample consisted of blood T cells: a sorted CD56 or NKG2C T cell subset, CD4+ or CD8+ T cells, or bulk PBMC T cells (not recorded which). Receptor source: a man between 18 and 69 years old in good health.

The rearrangement joins TRBV27 to TRBJ2-7; TCRdb's D gene call, TRBD1, goes unchecked for lack of DNA. The germline V gene encodes CDR1 MNHEY and CDR2 SMNVEV (reference sequence). The CDR3 contains 14 residues. The CDR3 sequence: CASRGGTGLYEQYF.

The V call is TRBV28, the J call TRBJ2-5; with no DNA, the TCRdb D assignment of TRBD1 cannot be verified. The CDR3 runs 15 residues. From germline, CDR1 is MDHEN and CDR2 SYDVKM. CDR3 loop: CASRLPRGQQETQYF.

The CDR3 loop reads CAWKRLARGNEQFF. The J gene is TRBJ2-1, the V gene TRBV30; as DNA is missing, the TRBD2 call by TCRdb cannot be tested. Germline lookup yields CDR1 GTSNPN and CDR2 SVGIG (reference sequence). The CDR3 has 14 amino acids.

The genes are TRBV20-1 and TRBJ2-7; checking the TCRdb D call of TRBD2 is not possible without DNA. CDR1 and CDR2 from the germline V gene are DFQATT and SNEGSKA (reference sequence). CDR3 length: 16 amino acids. CDR3 region: CSATGLAGGLTYEQYF.

This CDR3 reads CASISGSSYEQYF. The J gene is TRBJ2-7, the V gene TRBV6-5. The CDR3 contains 13 residues. CDR1 and CDR2 from the germline V gene are MNHEY and SVGAGI.

The rearrangement links TRBV6-1 to TRBJ1-2. The germline CDR1 and CDR2 sequences are MNHNS and SASEGT. The CDR3 is 15 amino acids. Here the CDR3 reads CASLKGEGRAYGYTF.

The gene calls are TRBV28 and TRBJ2-4. The germline V gene has CDR1 MDHEN and CDR2 SYDVKM. This CDR3 has 15 amino acids. CDR3: CASRGPGIAKNIQYF. The variable domain in full, completed from reference TRBV28 and TRBJ2-4, reads DVKVTQSSRYLVKRTGEKVFLECVQDMDHENMFWYRQDPGLGLRLIYFSYDVKMKEKGDIPEGYSVSREKKERFSLILESASTNQTSMYLCASRGPGIAKNIQYFGAGTRLSVL.

The chain employs TRBV3-1 and TRBJ2-1; TCRdb outputs TRBD2, but without DNA this stays unchecked. The CDR3 length is 19 residues. Per germline, CDR1 LGHDT and CDR2 YNNKEL (reference sequence). The CDR3 reads CASSQDRGLAGVSYNEQFF.

This chain uses TRBV20-1 with TRBJ2-5. The CDR3 spans 13 residues. Per germline, CDR1 DFQATT and CDR2 SNEGSKA (reference sequence). CDR3 sequence reads: CSARRTSQETQYF.

The chain couples TRBV3-1 to TRBJ1-1. The CDR3 covers 16 residues. Germline V gene data show CDR1 as LGHDT and CDR2 as YNNKEL (reference sequence). This CDR3 reads CASSQGGTSMNTEAFF.

The gene calls are TRBV10-3 and TRBJ1-1. CDR1 ENHRY and CDR2 SYGVKD come from the germline V gene. The CDR3 consists of 13 residues. CDR3 sequence reads: CAIGSSMNTEAFF.

The V gene is TRBV5-5, the J gene TRBJ2-1; the TCRdb call, TRBD2, lacks DNA for checking. The CDR3 runs 16 residues. Germline CDR1 and CDR2: SGHKS and YYEKEE (reference sequence). The CDR3: CASRKERGGPYNEQFF. The whole variable domain, filled in from reference TRBV5-5 and TRBJ2-1, reads DAGVTQSPTHLIKTRGQQVTLRCSPISGHKSVSWYQQVLGQGPQFIFQYYEKEERGRGNFPDRFSARQFPNYSSELNVNALLLGDSALYLCASRKERGGPYNEQFFGPGTRLTVL.

This sequence joins TRBV14 and TRBJ2-7. Germline assignment: CDR1 SGHDN and CDR2 FVKESK. The CDR3 contains 12 residues. This chain's CDR3 is CASSRSNREQYF.

The chain combines TRBV20-1 with TRBJ1-3; without DNA, the TCRdb call of TRBD1 cannot be checked. CDR3 length: 12 amino acids. Per the germline V gene, CDR1 is DFQATT and CDR2 is SNEGSKA (reference sequence). CDR3 region: CSASKTADTIYF.

The chain is built from TRBV2 and TRBJ2-4. The CDR3 runs 12 residues. Germline CDR1 is SNHLY and CDR2 is FYNNEI. This chain's CDR3 is CASSVGENIQYF.

The CDR3 here is CASSPFEGETQYF. J is TRBJ2-5 and V is TRBV18; TCRdb lists TRBD1, though no DNA is available to test this call. The CDR3 is 13 residues long. Germline V lookup: CDR1 KGHSH, CDR2 LQKENI.

The V call is TRBV7-8, the J call TRBJ2-1; as DNA is missing, the TRBD2 call by TCRdb cannot be tested. Germline V gene data show CDR1 as SGHVS and CDR2 as FQNEAQ. The CDR3 totals 16 residues. This CDR3 is CASSFVAGPNYNEQFF. The full variable domain, rest sourced from reference TRBV7-8 and TRBJ2-1, is GAGVSQSPRYKVAKRGQDVALRCDPISGHVSLFWYQQALGQGPEFLTYFQNEAQLDKSGLPSDRFFAERPEGSVSTLKIQRTQQEDSAVYLCASSFVAGPNYNEQFFGPGTRLTVL.

V is TRBV10-3 and J is TRBJ2-2; TCRdb returns TRBD2, unconfirmable since there is no DNA. Looked up from germline, CDR1 is ENHRY and CDR2 is SYGVKD. The CDR3 has 14 amino acids. The CDR3 loop reads CAISEAVRAGELFF.